These 27 T cell receptor beta chains were sequenced from one sample in a study of cytomegalovirus exposure and HLA in healthy donors. The PCR made use of 60 Vbeta and 13 Jbeta primers. Some clones are missing from TCRdb's copy, which holds only in-frame ones; the method was immunoSEQ multiplex PCR. The sample yields over 40,000 clones, under 75% seen once. Sequencing used PBMCs. Receptors originate from a man aged 30 to 45 in good health and CMV-seronegative.

This clone has only a few counts. This sequence joins TRBV30 and TRBJ2-1; maybe TRBD2 (5 bases). The CDR3 runs 15 residues. The germline CDR1 and CDR2 sequences are GTSNPN and SVGIG (reference sequence). V lost 7 bases and J lost 0, with 16 bases in between. CDR3 loop: CAYKEDPGSYNEQFF. The CDR3 DNA reads TGTGCCTACAAGGAGGATCCAGGCTCCTACAATGAGCAGTTCTTC.

This clone was observed once. V usage is TRBV2 and J usage is TRBJ1-1; 8 nucleotides match TRBD1. The V and J ends lost 11 bases and 5 bases, in that order; junction bases with no gene match: 13. There are 14 residues in the CDR3. Germline V gene lookup returns CDR1 SNHLY and CDR2 FYNNEI. The CDR3 loop reads CASNDRGRWTEAFF. In nucleotides, the CDR3 is TGTGCCTCCAACGACAGGGGACGGTGGACTGAAGCTTTCTTT.

The rearrangement joins TRBV5-1 to TRBJ2-3; maybe TRBD1 (6 bases). Germline values: CDR1 SGHRS, CDR2 YFSETQ. V was pared by 4 bases and J by 2 bases, with 11 bases between. The CDR3 consists of 14 residues. The CDR3 spells CASSQGHYTDTQYF. The CDR3 bases are TGCGCCAGCAGCCAGGGACACTACACAGATACGCAGTATTTT.

The chain links TRBV19 to TRBJ2-5; 10 bases match TRBD2. Germline-derived CDR1 and CDR2 are LNHDA and SQIVND (reference sequence). The CDR3 length is 16 residues. V was clipped by 3 bases and J by 5 bases; unmatched bases: 9. The CDR3 bases are TGTGCCAGTAGTATGTCTAGCGGGAGTTTGAGGGAGACCCAGTACTTC. Translated: CASSMSSGSLRETQYF.

The rearrangement links TRBV4-2 to TRBJ2-1; TRBD2 matches at 9 bases. CDR3 length: 16 residues. The V and J ends lost 4 bases and 4 bases, in that order; junction bases with no gene match: 8. The V gene's germline CDR1 is LGHNA and CDR2 YNFKEQ. The CDR3 sequence is CASSPDLAGIYNEQFF. The CDR3 DNA reads as TGTGCCAGCAGCCCAGATCTAGCGGGGATTTACAATGAGCAGTTCTTC.

The CDR3 sequence is CSGGEGSTGELFF. CDR3 nucleotide sequence: TGCAGCGGGGGTGAAGGGAGCACCGGGGAGCTGTTTTTT. The chain employs TRBV29-1 and TRBJ2-2; D possibly corresponds to TRBD2 (5 bases). Germline V CDR1 and CDR2: SQVTM, ANQGSEA. CDR3 size: 13 residues. Trimming took 7 bases from V and 4 from J, leaving 13 bases between them.

This clone was seen only once. The gene calls are TRBV4-1 and TRBJ2-5; maybe TRBD1 (6 bases). The J call is doubtful: the DNA matches TRBJ2-7 better. Germline CDR1 reads MGHRA; CDR2 reads YSYEKL. This CDR3 comprises 14 residues. The CDR3, as DNA: TGCGCCAGCAGCCAGTTCACAGGGTCCTACGAGCAGTACTTC. It specifies CASSQFTGSYEQYF.

This clone was seen a handful of times. The V call is TRBV6-6, the J call TRBJ2-7; 10 nucleotides match TRBD2. V lost 5 bases, J lost 3 bases, and 7 bases stayed unmatched. The CDR3 spans 15 residues. CDR1 is MNHNY and CDR2 is SVGAGI in the germline V gene (reference sequence). In DNA, the CDR3 is TGTGCCAGCAGTGACCGGACTAGCGGATACTACGAGCAGTACTTC. Its translation: CASSDRTSGYYEQYF.

This chain links TRBV19 with TRBJ2-1; a weak D match, TRBD2 (6 bases). Trimming took 4 bases from V and 5 from J, leaving 12 bases between them. The germline V gene encodes CDR1 LNHDA and CDR2 SQIVND (reference sequence). The CDR3 totals 14 residues. DNA of the CDR3: TGTGCCAGTAGTAGGGGACTTGAAAACAATGAGCAGTTCTTC. Translation gives CASSRGLENNEQFF.

This chain joins TRBV18 and TRBJ2-3; a possible D gene is TRBD1 (6 bases). V gave up 0 bases and J gave up 6 bases, with 13 bases separating them. The length of the CDR3 is 15 residues. CDR1 and CDR2 from the germline V gene are KGHSH and LQKENI. The CDR3 DNA reads as TGTGCCAGCTCACCACCGAGCAGGGGTAGGGATACGCAGTATTTT. This gives the protein CASSPPSRGRDTQYF.

The gene calls are TRBV7-2 and TRBJ1-2; 8 bases line up with TRBD1. Germline lookup yields CDR1 SGHTA and CDR2 FQGNSA. The V segment lost 4 bases and the J segment 1 base; nucleotides outside the gene matches: 11. The CDR3 has 17 amino acids. DNA for the CDR3: TGTGCCAGCAGCTCCGGGACAGGCCGATCCTATAACTATGGCTACACCTTC. As protein: CASSSGTGRSYNYGYTF.

The chain employs TRBV19 and TRBJ2-1; 7 positions match TRBD1. Germline V gene lookup returns CDR1 LNHDA and CDR2 SQIVND (reference sequence). With 3 bases clipped from V and 3 bases from J, the junction kept 5 bases outside the gene matches. This CDR3 has 15 amino acids. CDR3 protein: CASSIWDSLYNEQFF. CDR3 nucleotide sequence: TGTGCCAGTAGTATTTGGGACAGCCTCTACAATGAGCAGTTCTTC.

The rearrangement links TRBV10-3 to TRBJ2-3, with TRBD2 matching 7 bases. Germline V gene sequence: CDR1 ENHRY, CDR2 SYGVKD. The trim removed 6 bases at V and 5 bases at J, leaving 5 bases unmatched. CDR3 length: 13 residues. The CDR3 here is CAIREGRGDTQYF. CDR3 DNA sequence: TGTGCCATCAGGGAGGGGAGGGGAGATACGCAGTATTTT.

The gene calls are TRBV9 and TRBJ2-1; D unclear. The CDR3 has 13 residues. The germline CDR1 and CDR2 sequences are SGDLS and YYNGEE. V lost 3 bases to trimming and J lost 8 bases, with 12 bases between them. CDR3 nucleotides: TGTGCCAGCAGCGGTTTAAATTCCGATGAGCAGTTCTTC. Amino acid sequence: CASSGLNSDEQFF.

The genes are TRBV27 and TRBJ1-1, with a weak D call TRBD1 (6 bases). V was clipped by 4 bases and J by 0 bases, with 12 bases between them. The CDR3 is made up of 15 amino acids. CDR1 is MNHEY, CDR2 SMNVEV, per germline (reference sequence). CDR3 sequence (DNA): TGTGCCAGCAGTTCACTAGGGGGTCTGAACACTGAAGCTTTCTTT. As protein: CASSSLGGLNTEAFF.

The chain couples TRBV6-1 to TRBJ1-6, with a weak D call TRBD1 (6 bases). The germline V gene has CDR1 MNHNS and CDR2 SASEGT. Trimming took off 4 bases at V and 4 bases at J, with 14 bases between the two ends. The CDR3 runs 16 residues. CDR3 nucleotides: TGTGCCAGCAGTGGTACAGGGAGCTCGTATAATTCACCCCTCCACTTT. It codes for CASSGTGSSYNSPLHF.

The chain employs TRBV10-1 and TRBJ2-3; D is perhaps TRBD2 (6 bases). The CDR3 has 17 residues. Looked up from germline, CDR1 is WNHNN and CDR2 is SYGVQD (reference sequence). Trimming shortened V by 4 bases and J by 2 bases, and 19 bases separated the two germline ends. The CDR3 protein is CASSVDAEGEHTDTQYF. The CDR3 nucleotides read TGCGCCAGCAGTGTAGACGCGGAGGGCGAGCACACAGATACGCAGTATTTT.

This chain links TRBV6-6 with TRBJ2-5; TRBD2 is a possible D gene (6 bases). The CDR3 consists of 15 residues. Germline CDR1 reads MNHNY; CDR2 reads SVGAGI (reference sequence). Trimming took 6 bases from V and 4 from J, leaving 18 bases between them. The CDR3 loop reads CASRMDYGVAETQYF. DNA for the CDR3: TGTGCCAGCAGGATGGACTATGGGGTTGCAGAGACCCAGTACTTC.

This chain joins TRBV27 and TRBJ2-3, with D hard to call. This CDR3 contains 12 residues. V lost 5 bases and J 0 bases, leaving 3 bases between the germline ends. In germline, CDR1 is MNHEY, CDR2 SMNVEV (reference sequence). CDR3 bases: TGTGCCAGCAGTCAAAGCACAGATACGCAGTATTTT. This gives the protein CASSQSTDTQYF.

The chain recombines TRBV19 with TRBJ2-6, with D possibly matching TRBD1 (5 bases). Germline V gene sequence: CDR1 LNHDA, CDR2 SQIVND (reference sequence). This CDR3 is 18 amino acids long. V was clipped by 2 bases and J by 0 bases, with 14 bases between them. The CDR3 nucleotides read TGTGCCAGTAGTATATTTGGCCTCAGGGACTCTGGGGCCAACGTCCTGACTTTC. Translating it yields CASSIFGLRDSGANVLTF. Based on the CDR3 plus reference TRBV19 and TRBJ2-6, the full variable domain is DGGITQSPKYLFRKEGQNVTLSCEQNLNHDAMYWYRQDPGQGLRLIYYSQIVNDFQKGDIAEGYSVSREKKESFPLTVTSAQKNPTAFYLCASSIFGLRDSGANVLTFGAGSRLTVL.

The chain has TRBV7-9 and TRBJ2-7; 9 bases are shared with TRBD2. Germline CDR1 and CDR2: SEHNR and FQNEAQ (reference sequence). CDR3 length equals 15 residues. Unmatched junction bases numbered 7, after V lost 2 bases and J lost 5 bases. The chain's CDR3 is CASSLKAGGSNEQYF. DNA of the CDR3: TGTGCCAGCAGCTTAAAAGCGGGAGGATCGAACGAGCAGTACTTC. Drawing the rest from reference TRBV7-9 and TRBJ2-7, the complete variable domain is DTGVSQNPRHKITKRGQNVTFRCDPISEHNRLYWYRQTLGQGPEFLTYFQNEAQLEKSRLLSDRFSAERPKGSFSTLEIQRTEQGDSAMYLCASSLKAGGSNEQYFGPGTRLTVT.

This clone was seen only a few times. This sequence joins TRBV6-1 and TRBJ2-3, with 9 bases fitting TRBD2. V shed 6 bases, J shed 8 bases, and the junction held 9 bases outside the gene matches. This CDR3 region has 14 residues. Germline V gene sequence: CDR1 MNHNS, CDR2 SASEGT. Written as DNA, the CDR3 is TGTGCCAGCAGCACGGGGCGGGAGGGCGTTACGCAGTATTTT. Its translation: CASSTGREGVTQYF.

The CDR3 reads CAWSRTGYEQYF. The CDR3 DNA reads as TGTGCCTGGAGTCGGACAGGGTACGAGCAGTACTTC. J is TRBJ2-7 and V is TRBV30, with TRBD1 matching 8 bases. The CDR3 runs to 12 residues. J gave up 4 bases and V 2 bases, and 1 base lay outside the gene matches. Germline-derived CDR1 and CDR2 are GTSNPN and SVGIG (reference sequence).

Only a few counts were recorded for this clone. The chain combines TRBV7-8 with TRBJ2-7; D is undetermined. Germline values: CDR1 SGHVS, CDR2 FQNEAQ. Trimming took 0 bases from V and 6 from J, leaving 15 bases between them. This CDR3 has 15 amino acids. CDR3 nucleotides: TGTGCCAGCAGCTTAGCGCTAGGATCCCATGGCGAGCAGTACTTC. Translated, it gives CASSLALGSHGEQYF.

This clone was seen only a few times. V and J are TRBV5-6 and TRBJ1-1; 8 bases map to TRBD1. After removal of 0 bases from V and 4 bases from J, the junction contained 8 bases not matched to a gene. CDR3 size: 16 residues. Germline loops: CDR1 SGHDT, CDR2 YYEEEE. DNA for the CDR3: TGTGCCAGCAGCTTGGTTAAGACAGGGGTCGGCACTGAAGCTTTCTTT. The encoded protein is CASSLVKTGVGTEAFF.

As concerns this clone: Other DNA sequences of this sample code for an identical CDR3. In DNA, the CDR3 is TGTGCCAGCAGTGCCTCGGGACAGGGGATCTATGGCTACACCTTC. Translating gives CASSASGQGIYGYTF. This chain joins TRBV6-1 and TRBJ1-2, with 10 bases lining up with TRBD1. The CDR3 consists of 15 residues. V dropped 4 bases and J dropped 4; count of bases not matched to a gene: 6. CDR1 is MNHNS and CDR2 is SASEGT in the germline V gene.

This clone was seen more than once but under ten times. The gene calls are TRBV7-2 and TRBJ2-3; TRBD1 aligns across 8 bases. V shed 5 bases, J shed 5 bases, and the junction held 9 bases outside the gene matches. Germline loops: CDR1 SGHTA, CDR2 FQGNSA. The CDR3 runs to 15 residues. Here the CDR3 DNA reads TGTGCCAGCAGCCCAGGGGGGACAGGAGGAGATACGCAGTATTTT. Residues: CASSPGGTGGDTQYF.